These 14 T cell receptor beta chains were all obtained from the same sample, sequenced in a study of molecular identifiers for immune sequencing clone quantification. TCRdb independently ran MiXCR on the PCR reads; one entry per CDR3 protein. The data contain some 590,000 distinct CDR3 sequences, roughly 25% of them singletons. The sample was naive CD8+ T cells from blood, with Jurkat cell RNA spiked in. The sample's subset: FACS-sorted CD8+CD4-CCR7+CD45RA+ naive T cells. These receptors were taken from a human donor in good health. Some libraries in this study had Jurkat cell RNA spiked in.

This clonotype was counted many times. The chain joins TRBV4-3 to TRBJ2-1, with D possibly TRBD2 on 6 matching bases. V was clipped by 0 bases and J by 6 bases, with 15 bases between them. This CDR3 has 16 residues. Per germline, CDR1 LGHNA and CDR2 YSLEER. CDR3 sequence (DNA): TGCGCCAGCAGCCAAGATCGATCAACGGGGGTCAATGAGCAGTTCTTC. Encoded protein: CASSQDRSTGVNEQFF.

This clonotype was seen ten or more times. The chain links TRBV28 to TRBJ2-5; D unclear. The V and J ends lost 4 bases and 5 bases respectively, with 14 bases between them. CDR3 length equals 14 residues. Germline V lookup: CDR1 MDHEN, CDR2 SYDVKM. CDR3 in amino acids: CASSSGFHRETQYF. The CDR3 DNA sequence: TGTGCCAGCAGTTCCGGGTTCCACCGGGAGACCCAGTACTTC.

This clonotype has ten or more counts. The junction differs from germline at one of its ends, possibly a read error. The chain recombines TRBV14 with TRBJ1-6; 7 positions agree with TRBD1. This CDR3 region has 15 residues. The germline CDR1 and CDR2 sequences are SGHDN and FVKESK. CDR3 bases: TGCGCCAGCAGCCAAGACAGGGACTCTAATTCACCCCTCCACTTT. It codes for CASSQDRDSNSPLHF.

The count of this clonotype is one. A much larger clone sits a single nucleotide away, making a read error possible. V and J are TRBV6-2 or TRBV6-3 and TRBJ2-1; D gene uncertain. The CDR3 sequence is 13 residues long. V lost 3 bases and J lost 9, with 12 bases in between. The germline V gene encodes CDR1 MNHEY and CDR2 SVGEGT. Here the CDR3 reads CASSYSPLGEQFF. The CDR3, as DNA: TGTGCCAGCAGTTATTCACCGTTGGGTGAGCAGTTCTTC.

This clonotype has more than one count but fewer than ten. The chain joins TRBV4-1 to TRBJ2-1; possible D gene TRBD1, 6 bases. The ends were cut back, 0 bases at V and 10 bases at J, with 22 bases in the middle. Germline values: CDR1 MGHRA, CDR2 YSYEKL. The CDR3 spans 17 residues. CDR3 sequence reads: CASSQEVWGQDLWEQFF. In DNA form, the CDR3 reads TGCGCCAGCAGCCAAGAAGTCTGGGGACAAGATCTCTGGGAGCAGTTCTTC.

This clonotype was detected many times. The V gene is TRBV28, the J gene TRBJ1-1, with TRBD1 identical over 8 bases. V was pared by 5 bases and J by 0 bases, with 8 bases of the junction left unmatched. The germline gives CDR1 MDHEN, CDR2 SYDVKM. CDR3 size: 16 residues. The CDR3 loop is CASSPFGRGLNTEAFF. CDR3 DNA sequence: TGTGCCAGCAGTCCCTTTGGCAGGGGGCTGAACACTGAAGCTTTCTTT.

This clonotype was observed a handful of times. The gene calls are TRBV5-4 and TRBJ2-5; TRBD2 agrees at 11 bases. This CDR3 has 15 amino acids. Trimming took 9 bases from V and 0 from J; bases not matched to a gene: 7. Germline V gives CDR1 SGHNT, CDR2 YYREEE (reference sequence). CDR3 residues: CATSSGGSYQETQYF. In DNA, the CDR3 is TGTGCCACCTCTAGCGGGGGGTCGTACCAAGAGACCCAGTACTTC.

In regard to this clonotype: A single base separates this from a much larger clone, so it may be a read error. CDR3 in amino acids: CASSSPGTGRNTEVFF. The CDR3, as DNA: TGTGCCAGCAGCTCGCCCGGGACAGGGCGTAACACTGAAGTTTTCTTT. V usage is TRBV7-2 and J usage is TRBJ1-1; the match to TRBD1 covers 9 bases. Germline lookup yields CDR1 SGHTA and CDR2 FQGNSA. The length of the CDR3 is 16 residues.

Concerning this clonotype: A much larger clone is a single base away; this may be a read error. The V gene is TRBV10-3, the J gene TRBJ2-7, with D uncertain. This CDR3 spans 13 amino acids. Germline assignment: CDR1 ENHRY and CDR2 SYGVKD. The chain's CDR3 is CAISESTAYEQCF. Written as DNA, the CDR3 is TGTGCCATCAGTGAGTCGACGGCCTACGAGCAGTGCTTC.

As concerns this clonotype: A much bigger clone sits one base away, suggesting this may be a read error. The chain uses TRBV27 and TRBJ2-7; 8 bases align to TRBD1. Germline V lookup: CDR1 MNHEY, CDR2 SMNVEV (reference sequence). Trimming cost V 6 bases and J 5 bases; bases outside gene matches: 3. The CDR3 sequence is 12 residues long. CDR3 region: CASRGDRNEQYF. Here the CDR3 DNA reads TGTGCCAGCAGAGGGGACAGGAACGAGCAGTACTTC.

The V and J genes are TRBV19 and TRBJ2-1; TRBD1 matches 10 bases. In germline, CDR1 is LNHDA, CDR2 SQIVND (reference sequence). The CDR3 loop spans 13 amino acids. V shed 3 bases and J 7 bases; nucleotides not matched to a gene: 0. CDR3 coding DNA: TGTGCCAGTAGTATGGGACAGGGGAATGAGCAGTTCTTC. This sequence encodes CASSMGQGNEQFF.

A single count supports this clonotype. The junction does not match germline at one end; this may be a read error. This chain uses TRBV4-1 with TRBJ2-7, with 11 bases that match TRBD2. This CDR3 spans 14 amino acids. Germline CDR1 MGHRA, CDR2 YSYEKL. CDR3 sequence: CVSSHGTSGYEQYF. CDR3 nucleotide sequence: TGCGTCAGCAGCCATGGGACTAGCGGCTACGAGCAGTACTTC.

In regard to this clonotype: The junction departs from the called germline gene at one end, perhaps through a read error. The V and J genes are TRBV7-8 and TRBJ2-7, with 9 bases identical to TRBD1. Germline CDR1 and CDR2: SGHVS and FQNEAQ. The CDR3 loop spans 14 amino acids. The CDR3 DNA reads as TGTGCCAGCAGCTTGGTGGGACAGGGCTACGGGCAGTACTTC. Translating gives CASSLVGQGYGQYF.

The sample holds a few counts of this clonotype. The J gene is TRBJ1-4, the V gene TRBV28, with D possibly matching TRBD1 (6 bases). Germline V gene data show CDR1 as MDHEN and CDR2 as SYDVKM. With 7 bases removed from V and 5 bases from J, the gap between germline ends came to 14 bases. The CDR3 runs to 14 residues. CDR3 DNA sequence: TGTGCCAGCATAACGGGGGGGCACAATGAAAAACTGTTTTTT. Amino acid sequence: CASITGGHNEKLFF.